This T cell receptor beta chain was recovered during a study of blood T cell repertoires in COVID-19. The overall study: Sources were T cells, B-cell-depleted T cells, or PBMCs; the material itself was cDNA or gDNA.

Assignments of participants to cohorts depended upon their own reported clinical history. Using immunoSEQ multiplex PCR, the repertoire was profiled, and TCRdb retains in-frame clones only, with some absent. The profile shows approximately 290,000 clones, approximately 92% of them singletons. Material: PBMCs or T cells enriched from blood (not recorded which). The TCR comes from a woman between 25 and 40 years old who had recovered from COVID-19.

The CDR3 DNA follows: TGTGCCAGTAGTACCGTTCAGGGGGCTTTTTACAATGAGCAGTTCTTC. Its translation is CASSTVQGAFYNEQFF. J is TRBJ2-1 and V is TRBV19, with TRBD1 matching over 8 bases. Trimming took 4 bases from V and 4 from J; bases not matched to a gene: 9. The length of the CDR3 is 16 residues. CDR1 is LNHDA and CDR2 is SQIVND in the germline V gene (reference sequence).